This T cell receptor beta chain was captured by sequencing in a study of blood T cell repertoires in COVID-19. Study overall: The samples span acute and convalescent COVID-19 from the United States, Italy and Spain.

V lost 1 base to trimming and J lost 5 bases; unmatched junction nucleotides: 1. This CDR3 has 14 residues. The germline V gene has CDR1 SGHTA and CDR2 FQGNSA. Clones were sequenced by immunoSEQ multiplex PCR, and TCRdb holds only the in-frame ones, with some missing. Of under 350,000 clones listed, about 86% were seen once; the top ten hold approximately 4%. Material: PBMCs or T cells enriched from blood (not recorded which). This chain joins TRBV7-2 and TRBJ2-2; 7 positions agree with TRBD2. The sequence was collected from a woman in her 40s with acute COVID-19. The chain's CDR3 is CASSLEGGTGELFF. For the CDR3, the DNA is TGTGCCAGCAGCTTAGAGGGAGGGACCGGGGAGCTGTTTTTT.